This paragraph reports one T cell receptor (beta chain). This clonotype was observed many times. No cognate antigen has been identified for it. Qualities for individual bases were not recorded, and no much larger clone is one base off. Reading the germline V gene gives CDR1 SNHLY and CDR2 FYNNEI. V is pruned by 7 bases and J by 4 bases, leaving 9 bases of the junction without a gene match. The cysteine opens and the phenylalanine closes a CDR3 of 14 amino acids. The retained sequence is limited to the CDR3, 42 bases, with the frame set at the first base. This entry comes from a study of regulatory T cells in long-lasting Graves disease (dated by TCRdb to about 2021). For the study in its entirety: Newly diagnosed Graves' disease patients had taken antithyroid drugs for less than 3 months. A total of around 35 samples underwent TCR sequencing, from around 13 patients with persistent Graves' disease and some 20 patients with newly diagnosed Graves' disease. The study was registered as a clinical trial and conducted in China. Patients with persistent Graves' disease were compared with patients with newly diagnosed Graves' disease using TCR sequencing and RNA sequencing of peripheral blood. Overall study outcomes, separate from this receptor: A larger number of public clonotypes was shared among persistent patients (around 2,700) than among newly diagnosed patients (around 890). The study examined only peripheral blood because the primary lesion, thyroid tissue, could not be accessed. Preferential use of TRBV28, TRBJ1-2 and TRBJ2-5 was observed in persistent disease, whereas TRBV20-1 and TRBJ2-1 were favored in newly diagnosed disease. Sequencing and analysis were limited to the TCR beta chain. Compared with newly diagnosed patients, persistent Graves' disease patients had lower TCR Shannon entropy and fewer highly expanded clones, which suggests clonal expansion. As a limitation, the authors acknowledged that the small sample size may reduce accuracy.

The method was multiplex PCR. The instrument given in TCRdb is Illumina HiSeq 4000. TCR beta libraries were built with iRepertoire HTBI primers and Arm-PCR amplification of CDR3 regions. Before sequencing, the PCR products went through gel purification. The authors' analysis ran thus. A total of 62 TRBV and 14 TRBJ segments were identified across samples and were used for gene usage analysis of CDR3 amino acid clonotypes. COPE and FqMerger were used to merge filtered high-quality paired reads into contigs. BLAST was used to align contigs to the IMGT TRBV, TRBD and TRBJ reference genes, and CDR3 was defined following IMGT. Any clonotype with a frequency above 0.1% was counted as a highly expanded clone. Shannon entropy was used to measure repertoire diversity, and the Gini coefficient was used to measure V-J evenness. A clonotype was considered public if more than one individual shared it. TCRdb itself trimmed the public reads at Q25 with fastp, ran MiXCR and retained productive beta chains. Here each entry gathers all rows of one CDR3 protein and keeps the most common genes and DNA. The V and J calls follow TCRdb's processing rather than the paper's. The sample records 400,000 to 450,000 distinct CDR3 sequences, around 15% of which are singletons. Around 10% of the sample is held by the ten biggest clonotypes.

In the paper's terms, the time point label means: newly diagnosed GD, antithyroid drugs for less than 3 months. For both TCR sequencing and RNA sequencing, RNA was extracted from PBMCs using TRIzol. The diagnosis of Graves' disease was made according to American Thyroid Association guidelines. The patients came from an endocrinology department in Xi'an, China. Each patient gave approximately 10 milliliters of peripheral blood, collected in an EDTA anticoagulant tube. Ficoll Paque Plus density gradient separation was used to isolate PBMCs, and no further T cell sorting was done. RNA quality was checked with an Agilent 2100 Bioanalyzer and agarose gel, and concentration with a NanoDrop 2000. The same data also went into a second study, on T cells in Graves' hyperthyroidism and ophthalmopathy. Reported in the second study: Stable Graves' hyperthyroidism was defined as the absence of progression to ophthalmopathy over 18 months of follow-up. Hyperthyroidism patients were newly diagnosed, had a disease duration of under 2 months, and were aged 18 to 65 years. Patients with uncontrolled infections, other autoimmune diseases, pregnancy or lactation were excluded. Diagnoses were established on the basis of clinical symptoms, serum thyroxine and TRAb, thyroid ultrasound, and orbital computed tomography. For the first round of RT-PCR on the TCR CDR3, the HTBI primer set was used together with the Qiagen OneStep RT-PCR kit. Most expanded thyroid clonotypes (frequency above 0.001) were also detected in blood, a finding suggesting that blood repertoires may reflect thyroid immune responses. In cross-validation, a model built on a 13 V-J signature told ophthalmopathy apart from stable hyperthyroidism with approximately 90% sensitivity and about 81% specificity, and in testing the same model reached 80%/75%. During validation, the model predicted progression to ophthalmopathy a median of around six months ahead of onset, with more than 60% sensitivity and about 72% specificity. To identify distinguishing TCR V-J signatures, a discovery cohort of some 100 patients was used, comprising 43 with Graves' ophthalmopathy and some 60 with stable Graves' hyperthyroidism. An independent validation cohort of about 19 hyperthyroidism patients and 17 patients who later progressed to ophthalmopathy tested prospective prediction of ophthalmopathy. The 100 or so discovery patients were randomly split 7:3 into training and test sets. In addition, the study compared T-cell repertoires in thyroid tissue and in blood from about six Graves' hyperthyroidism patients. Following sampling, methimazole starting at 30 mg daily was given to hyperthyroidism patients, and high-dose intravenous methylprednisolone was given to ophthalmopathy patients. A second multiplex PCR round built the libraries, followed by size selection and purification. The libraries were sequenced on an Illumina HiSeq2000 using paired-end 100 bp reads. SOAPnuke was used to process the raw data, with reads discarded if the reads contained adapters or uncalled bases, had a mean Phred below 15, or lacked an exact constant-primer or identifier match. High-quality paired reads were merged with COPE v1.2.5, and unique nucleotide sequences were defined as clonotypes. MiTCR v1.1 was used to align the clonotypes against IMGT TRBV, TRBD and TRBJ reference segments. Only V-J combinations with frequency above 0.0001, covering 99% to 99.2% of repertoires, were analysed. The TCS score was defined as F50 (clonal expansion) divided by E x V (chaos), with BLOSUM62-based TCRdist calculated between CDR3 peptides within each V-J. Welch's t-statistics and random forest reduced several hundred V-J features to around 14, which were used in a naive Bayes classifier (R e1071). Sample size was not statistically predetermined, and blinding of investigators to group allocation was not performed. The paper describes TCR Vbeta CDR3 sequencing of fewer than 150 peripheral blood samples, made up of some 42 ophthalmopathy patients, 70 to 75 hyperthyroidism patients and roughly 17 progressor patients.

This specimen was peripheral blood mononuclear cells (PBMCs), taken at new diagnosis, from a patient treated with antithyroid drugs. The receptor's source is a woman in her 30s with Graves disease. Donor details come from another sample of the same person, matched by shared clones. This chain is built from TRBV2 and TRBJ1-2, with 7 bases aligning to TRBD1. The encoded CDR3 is CASTGVKGAYGYTF. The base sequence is TGTGCCAGCACAGGTGTGAAGGGGGCCTATGGCTACACCTTC.